Listed below are T cell receptor beta chains from one sample, sequenced in a study of blood T cells in healthy people across ages. Each CDR3 protein is one row after TCRdb ran MiXCR on the 5' RACE reads. Of roughly 1,500,000 distinct CDR3 sequences listed, about 32% were seen once; the top ten hold approximately 11%. The material sequenced was blood. Every receptor here comes from a woman between 25 and 40 years old in good health. Both conserved end residues are part of each CDR3. D genes are given only for firm matches. Not every row has a clone size; where given, it reads once, few, many or a size class.

D gene	CDR3 length	V gene	J gene	clone size	CDR3 DNA	CDR3 protein
TRBD1	14	TRBV20-1	TRBJ2-4	-	TGCAGTGCGCACGAAAACAGGGGAACAAACATTCAGTACTTC	CSAHENRGTNIQYF
-	14	TRBV20-1	TRBJ2-5	-	TGCAGTGCTCCGAACAATGGGCTTGGAGAGACCCAGTACTTC	CSAPNNGLGETQYF
-	16	TRBV28	TRBJ1-4	-	TGTGCCAGCAGTGCCGGACAGAAACTCACTAATGAAAAACTGTTTTTT	CASSAGQKLTNEKLFF
TRBD1	16	TRBV6-2/TRBV6-3	TRBJ1-5	many	TGTGCCAGCAGTAAGGGGACAGGGGGCTTGGGTCAGCCCCAGCATTTT	CASSKGTGGLGQPQHF
-	15	TRBV6-6	TRBJ1-2	-	TGTGCCAGCAGTTACCTCGTCACGAAGGGGGAGGGCTACACCTTC	CASSYLVTKGEGYTF
TRBD2	17	TRBV28	TRBJ2-5	-	TGTGCCAGCAGTCCCGGGCCTAGCGGGAGGGCCGAAGAGACCCAGTACTTC	CASSPGPSGRAEETQYF
-	16	TRBV20-1	TRBJ2-1	-	TGCAGTGCTAGAGTGTTCGGAGCAAGCTCCTACAATGAGCAGTTCTTC	CSARVFGASSYNEQFF
TRBD2	17	TRBV4-1	TRBJ2-7	many	TGCGCCAGCAGCCAAATTCTGGGACGGCGGGGAGGGTACGAGCAGTACTTC	CASSQILGRRGGYEQYF
TRBD2	16	TRBV11-3	TRBJ2-6	many	TGTGCCAGCAGCCGTACGGGGGGTGCCGGGGCCAACGTCCTGACTTTC	CASSRTGGAGANVLTF
TRBD2	14	TRBV27	TRBJ2-3	few	TGTGCCAGCAGTTTCCATCTTCCGGGAGGTACGCAGTATTTT	CASSFHLPGGTQYF
TRBD2	17	TRBV20-1	TRBJ2-1	few	TGCAGTGCTAGATCCGGGACTAGCGGGGGTTCCTACAATGAGCAGTTCTTC	CSARSGTSGGSYNEQFF
TRBD2	16	TRBV6-5	TRBJ2-7	-	TGTGCCAGCAGTTACTCGACCAGCGGGGCGTCCTACGAACAGTACTTC	CASSYSTSGASYEQYF
-	16	TRBV5-1	TRBJ2-5	-	TGCGCCAGCAGCTCCGCTTTTAGGGTCGGCTTGGAGACCCAGTACTTC	CASSSAFRVGLETQYF
TRBD2	13	TRBV28	TRBJ2-1	-	TGTGCCAGCGCTTTTTCTAGCGGGGAGCAGCGGTTCTTC	CASAFSSGEQRFF
-	13	TRBV7-8	TRBJ2-1	-	TGTGCCAGCAGCTTCCAGCGAAACAATGAGCAGTTCTTC	CASSFQRNNEQFF
-	14	TRBV28	TRBJ1-2	-	TGTGCCAGCAGTTTTCATTACAGAGACTATGGCTACACCTTC	CASSFHYRDYGYTF